A selection of T cell receptor beta chains follows, all from one sample in a study of T-cell reconstitution after alpha-beta-depleted transplantation in children. TCRdb ran MiXCR on the PCR reads and lists one entry per CDR3 protein. The profile covers about 580,000 distinct CDR3 sequences, with 23% appearing a single time and 14% taken by the ten largest. The starting material was PBMCs, mostly from graft donor cells, obtained 360 days after TCRalphabeta/CD19-depleted stem cell transplant. These receptors were obtained from a boy under two years old who had a stem cell transplant for acute myeloid leukemia, so the T cells may come from the graft donor. Each CDR3 is given with its conserved first and last residue. The D gene is left open where the match is weak. Part of the rows lack a size; the others show once, few, many or a class for expanded clones.

clone_size j_call v_call d_call cdr3_nt cdr3_aa
many TRBJ2-7 TRBV6-5 NA TGTGCCAGCAAATTAGCCGGGGGGCCATACGAGCAGTACTTC CASKLAGGPYEQYF
many TRBJ2-5 TRBV10-3 NA TGTGCCATCAGTGAAGACCCGGGGGCGGGGGAGACCCAGTACTTC CAISEDPGAGETQYF
many TRBJ2-3 TRBV2 TRBD2 TGTGCCAGCAGTGAAGAGCGGGGCCCCACAGATACGCAGTATTTT CASSEERGPTDTQYF
NA TRBJ2-1 TRBV18 NA TGTGCCAGCACTCATGGGAGTGAGCAGTTCTTC CASTHGSEQFF
NA TRBJ2-3 TRBV7-8 TRBD1 TGTGCCAGCAGCCTGACTAGGACAGGGAGCACAGATACGCAGTATTTT CASSLTRTGSTDTQYF
many TRBJ1-5 TRBV12-3/TRBV12-4 TRBD1 TGTGCCAGCAGTGGCCCCGGACAGGGCGTCAATCAGCCCCAGCATTTT CASSGPGQGVNQPQHF
few TRBJ1-3 TRBV20-1 NA TGCAGTGCTAGTCGGGCAAACACCATATATTTT CSASRANTIYF
NA TRBJ2-3 TRBV24-1 TRBD2 TGTGCCACCAGTGACACAGAAGCGGGGGTAAGGGGCACAGATACGCAGTATTTT CATSDTEAGVRGTDTQYF
many TRBJ2-5 TRBV5-1 NA TGCGCCAGCAGCTTGCTTCCAGGCGAGACCCAGTACTTC CASSLLPGETQYF
few TRBJ2-3 TRBV6-4 TRBD1 TGTGCCAGCAGTGAAGTTTGGACAGGAACGCAGTATTTT CASSEVWTGTQYF
NA TRBJ2-1 TRBV6-1 TRBD2 TGTGCCAGCAGGTCCTTAGCGGGCACGGGTGAGCAGTTCTTC CASRSLAGTGEQFF
NA TRBJ2-2 TRBV4-2 NA TGTGCCAGCAGCCAAGATTGGGGAGCCGGGGAGCTGTTTTTT CASSQDWGAGELFF
NA TRBJ1-2 TRBV6-2/TRBV6-3 NA TGTGCCAGCAGTTACCGCTATGGCTACACCTTC CASSYRYGYTF
many TRBJ1-6 TRBV25-1 TRBD1 TGTGCCAGCGGACTGACAGGGCTGGGGGCTTCACCCCTCCACTTT CASGLTGLGASPLHF
NA TRBJ1-4 TRBV15 NA TGTGCCACCGAAGGAGACGGAGAAAAACTGTTTTTT CATEGDGEKLFF
NA TRBJ2-6 TRBV12-3/TRBV12-4 NA TGTGCCAGCAGCCTTACCCAGCGCGTCCTGACTTTC CASSLTQRVLTF
NA TRBJ1-6 TRBV2 NA TGTGCCAGCAGTGTCTTACAGGGTGATTCACCCCTCCACTTT CASSVLQGDSPLHF
many TRBJ2-3 TRBV19 TRBD1 TGTGCCAGTAGTATCACGAGGGGGCTCGGCACAGATACGCAGTATTTT CASSITRGLGTDTQYF
many TRBJ2-5 TRBV7-9 NA TGTGCCAGCAGCTTAGTCGAAGGTCAAGAGACCCAGTACTTC CASSLVEGQETQYF
NA TRBJ2-2 TRBV5-1 NA TGCGCCAGCAGCTATAAGCGACAGGTGAACTCCGGGGAGCTGTTTTTT CASSYKRQVNSGELFF
many TRBJ2-1 TRBV20-1 NA TGCAGTGCTAGAGATCACCAAAACTCCGGTTGGGAGCAGTTCTTC CSARDHQNSGWEQFF
few TRBJ1-2 TRBV4-2 NA TGTGCCAGCAGCCAAGAAAGATCCGGCCGGGGTGATGGCTACACCTTC CASSQERSGRGDGYTF
NA TRBJ2-3 TRBV9 TRBD1 TGTGCCAGCAGCCCCGGGGACAGACCTAGCACAGATACGCAGTATTTT CASSPGDRPSTDTQYF
once TRBJ1-1 TRBV5-1 NA TGCGCCAGCAGCTTGTTTGGAGACACTGAAGCTTTCTTT CASSLFGDTEAFF
many TRBJ1-1 TRBV6-2/TRBV6-3 NA TGTGCCAGCAGTTACGGGGGGCTTACTGAAGCTTTCTTT CASSYGGLTEAFF
many TRBJ1-1 TRBV7-8 NA TGTGCCAGCAGCTTAGTTCGGGGGGAAGAATCTGAAGCTTTCTTT CASSLVRGEESEAFF
NA TRBJ2-1 TRBV20-1 TRBD2 TGCAGTGGGACTAGCGGGGGACCCCGCTCCTACAATGAGCAGTTCTTC CSGTSGGPRSYNEQFF
NA TRBJ2-1 TRBV28 NA TGTGCCAGCAGGACCCAGGGGAGATACAATGAGCAGTTCTTC CASRTQGRYNEQFF
NA TRBJ1-1 TRBV29-1 NA TGCAGCGTTGTCGGGGACGTTAGAGGAGCTTTCTTT CSVVGDVRGAFF
many TRBJ2-5 TRBV20-1 NA TGCAGTGCTAGAGATAACCTAGCTCGAGAGACCCAGTACTTC CSARDNLARETQYF
few TRBJ2-4 TRBV20-1 TRBD1 TGCAGTGCTACCCCCGGGACAGTGGGCATTCAGTACTTC CSATPGTVGIQYF
NA TRBJ2-5 TRBV7-8 NA TGTGCCAGCAGCTTAGGTAGTGGTCCGGAGACCCAGTACTTC CASSLGSGPETQYF
NA TRBJ1-4 TRBV12-3/TRBV12-4 NA TGTGCCAGCAGTTTTGGGCAGGAAAAACTGTTTTTT CASSFGQEKLFF
many TRBJ2-1 TRBV4-2 TRBD2 TGTGCCAGCAGCCGATTCGGCGGGGGGGACAATGAGCAGTTCTTC CASSRFGGGDNEQFF
NA TRBJ2-5 TRBV5-1 TRBD2 TGCGCCAGCAGTTTGGGACTAGCGTCAGAGACCCAGTACTTC CASSLGLASETQYF
NA TRBJ1-3 TRBV6-1 NA TGTGCCAGCAGTCCCACAGCTCCCTATGGAAACACCATATATTTT CASSPTAPYGNTIYF
NA TRBJ2-1 TRBV7-3 NA TGTGCCAGCAGCTTATCTTCATACGATGAGCAGTTCTTC CASSLSSYDEQFF
many TRBJ2-3 TRBV12-3/TRBV12-4 NA TGTGCCAGTCTCCTTGGAGGGGGGGGACGGCGAGAGTATTTT CASLLGGGGRREYF
many TRBJ2-2 TRBV20-1 NA TGCAGTGCTAGCAAAACCGGGGAGCTGTTTTTT CSASKTGELFF
few TRBJ2-1 TRBV7-2 TRBD2 TGTGCCAGCAGCTCAGCGGGGGGGCACGAGCAGTTCTTC CASSSAGGHEQFF
NA TRBJ1-6 TRBV12-3/TRBV12-4 NA TGTGCCAGTGGTGGCAGGCCAAATTCACCCCTCCACTTT CASGGRPNSPLHF
many TRBJ2-3 TRBV2 NA TGTGCCAGCAGTGAAAGGCGGGGTAGGACAGATACGCAGTATTTT CASSERRGRTDTQYF
few TRBJ1-3 TRBV4-3 NA TGCGCCAGCAGCCAAAGATTGGTCAGGGGCTCTGGAAACACCATATATTTT CASSQRLVRGSGNTIYF
NA TRBJ2-7 TRBV27 NA TGTGCCACACAGGGTGACACCTACGAGCAGTACTTC CATQGDTYEQYF
NA TRBJ2-5 TRBV7-8 NA TGTGCCAGCAGCCTTCCGTCATGGGAGACCCAGTACTTC CASSLPSWETQYF